What follows are 14 T cell receptor beta chains derived from one specimen sequenced in a study of shared clonotypes between healthy human individuals. Clones were sequenced by immunoSEQ multiplex PCR, and TCRdb holds only the in-frame ones, with some missing. The sample has approximately 350,000 clones; about 97% are singletons. Sequencing was done on a sample of memory CD8+ T cells sorted from blood. Subset of the sample: CD45RO+ cells pooled with CCR7-negative TemRA cells. These receptors came from a man aged 25-45 years in good health.

The CDR3 here is CASSQDRVPGRGGYTF. The CDR3 coding sequence is TGTGCCAGCAGCCAAGATCGTGTCCCTGGGAGGGGTGGCTACACCTTC. This chain uses TRBV4-2 with TRBJ1-2; possible D gene TRBD1, 5 bases. V shed 0 bases and J shed 7 bases, with 18 bases lying between them. Looked up from germline, CDR1 is LGHNA and CDR2 is YNFKEQ. The CDR3 covers 16 residues.

The gene calls are TRBV7-2 and TRBJ2-7, with 9 bases identical to TRBD2. The length of the CDR3 is 16 residues. Losses at the gene ends were 1 base for V and 2 bases for J; bases not matched to a gene: 6. CDR1 and CDR2 from the germline V gene are SGHTA and FQGNSA. As DNA, the CDR3 is TGTGCCAGCAGCTTAGGTACGCTAGCGGGGACCTACGAGCAGTACTTC. Amino acid sequence: CASSLGTLAGTYEQYF.

Worth noting for this clone: Relative to the germline gene, one junction end is altered; a read error may explain this. V and J are TRBV5-4 and TRBJ2-7; maybe TRBD1 (6 bases). CDR3 length: 13 residues. CDR1 and CDR2 from the germline V gene are SGHNT and YYREEE (reference sequence). CDR3 sequence reads: CASSLVDGDKGSF. CDR3 nucleotides: TGTGCCAGCAGCTTGGTAGACGGGGACAAGGGAAGCTTC.

The chain couples TRBV28 to TRBJ1-1; a weak D match, TRBD1 (6 bases). The CDR3 extends over 13 amino acids. Looked up from germline, CDR1 is MDHEN and CDR2 is SYDVKM. Trimming shortened V by 8 bases and J by 0 bases, and 10 bases separated the two germline ends. The CDR3 nucleotides are TGTGCCAGCTCAGACAGGATGAACACTGAAGCTTTCTTT. Translated, it gives CASSDRMNTEAFF.

This clone was observed a single time. V is TRBV25-1 and J is TRBJ2-3, with TRBD1 matching 8 bases. The length of the CDR3 is 14 residues. J gave up 1 base and V 11 bases, and 8 bases lay outside the gene matches. Germline V gene lookup returns CDR1 MGHDK and CDR2 SYGVNS. CDR3 nucleotide sequence: TGTGCCGCGTGCGGACAGGGACGCACAGATACGCAGTATTTT. Its protein product is CAACGQGRTDTQYF.

The rearrangement uses TRBV30 and TRBJ2-1, with a tentative D call TRBD2 (6 bases). Trimming shortened V by 0 bases and J by 3 bases, and 9 bases separated the two germline ends. CDR1 and CDR2 (germline): GTSNPN, SVGIG (reference sequence). The CDR3 extends over 14 amino acids. In DNA form, the CDR3 reads TGTGCCTGGAGTGTAGGGACTTTCTACAATGAGCAGTTCTTC. Amino acid sequence: CAWSVGTFYNEQFF. The full variable domain, in which reference TRBV30 and TRBJ2-1 provide the parts outside the CDR3, is SQTIHQWPATLVQPVGSPLSLECTVEGTSNPNLYWYRQAAGRGLQLLFYSVGIGQISSEVPQNLSASRPQDRQFILSSKKLLLSDSGFYLCAWSVGTFYNEQFFGPGTRLTVL.

V usage is TRBV5-4 and J usage is TRBJ2-5; 14 bases line up with TRBD2. V trimming: 4 bases; J trimming: 5 bases; junction bases outside the gene matches: 4. This CDR3 spans 15 amino acids. CDR1 and CDR2 (germline): SGHNT, YYREEE (reference sequence). CDR3 coding DNA: TGTGCCAGCAGCCCGGGACTAGCGGGAGTGGAGACCCAGTACTTC. Protein: CASSPGLAGVETQYF.

This clone was seen once. J is TRBJ2-1 and V is TRBV15; 7 bases are shared with TRBD2. CDR3 length: 15 amino acids. The V gene end was trimmed by 0 bases and the J gene end by 4 bases; junction bases not matched to a gene: 3. CDR1 is LNHNV, CDR2 YYDKDF, per germline (reference sequence). The CDR3 nucleotides are TGTGCCACCAGCAGAGATCCAGCGGGATACAATGAGCAGTTCTTC. It yields the protein CATSRDPAGYNEQFF.

The gene calls are TRBV27 and TRBJ1-4; possibly TRBD1 for D (6 bases). Trimming took off 1 base at V and 3 bases at J, with 12 bases between the two ends. Germline values: CDR1 MNHEY, CDR2 SMNVEV (reference sequence). This CDR3 is 16 amino acids long. The CDR3 loop is CASSLWAGAANEKLFF. The CDR3 DNA is TGTGCCAGCAGTTTATGGGCGGGGGCAGCTAATGAAAAACTGTTTTTT.

This rearrangement joins TRBV5-1 to TRBJ2-1; a weak D match, TRBD2 (5 bases). The germline V gene encodes CDR1 SGHRS and CDR2 YFSETQ. Trimming pared 0 bases from V and 4 bases from J, leaving 8 bases between. The CDR3 totals 14 residues. The CDR3 DNA is TGCGCCAGCAGCTTGGTTGAGGGATACAATGAGCAGTTCTTC. It codes for CASSLVEGYNEQFF. Full variable domain (remainder filled in from reference TRBV5-1 and TRBJ2-1): KAGVTQTPRYLIKTRGQQVTLSCSPISGHRSVSWYQQTPGQGLQFLFEYFSETQRNKGNFPGRFSGRQFSNSRSEMNVSTLELGDSALYLCASSLVEGYNEQFFGPGTRLTVL.

A single count supports this clone. This chain uses TRBV28 with TRBJ1-2; D might be TRBD1 (5 bases). Germline V gives CDR1 MDHEN, CDR2 SYDVKM. Trimming took off 2 bases at V and 3 bases at J, with 10 bases between the two ends. The CDR3 has 14 amino acids. The CDR3 region is CASSLLQGHYGYTF. The CDR3 DNA sequence: TGTGCCAGCAGTTTACTCCAGGGCCACTATGGCTACACCTTC.

This chain connects TRBV7-8 to TRBJ1-1, with TRBD1 matching 7 bases. The CDR3 spans 18 residues. V lost 7 bases to trimming and J lost 0 bases; unmatched junction nucleotides: 17. Germline values: CDR1 SGHVS, CDR2 FQNEAQ. CDR3 region: CASTTAAGGASMNTEAFF. The CDR3 DNA reads TGTGCCAGCACCACTGCGGCAGGGGGGGCGTCCATGAACACTGAAGCTTTCTTT.

The V and J genes are TRBV2 and TRBJ2-5; the match to TRBD2 covers 13 bases. CDR1 is SNHLY and CDR2 is FYNNEI in the germline V gene. V trimming: 6 bases; J trimming: 4 bases; junction bases outside the gene matches: 8. The CDR3 totals 16 residues. Here the CDR3 DNA reads TGTGCCAGCAGCTCCACTAGCGGGAGGGCCCGAGAGACCCAGTACTTC. Translated, it gives CASSSTSGRARETQYF.

The genes are TRBV2 and TRBJ2-1, with 9 bases matching TRBD1. Per the germline V gene, CDR1 is SNHLY and CDR2 is FYNNEI. This CDR3 is 14 amino acids long. V shed 8 bases, J shed 15 bases, and the junction held 17 bases outside the gene matches. The CDR3 coding sequence is TGTGCCAGCGTCCCCTTGGACGGACAGGGGCCCAGGTTCTTC. This encodes CASVPLDGQGPRFF.